This TCR beta chain came from a study of cytomegalovirus exposure and HLA in healthy donors. The PCR had 60 Vbeta and 13 Jbeta primers. Using immunoSEQ multiplex PCR, the repertoire was profiled, and TCRdb retains in-frame clones only, with some absent. Its clone listing holds 60,000 to 80,000 clones. Between the trimmed V and J ends, which lost 4 bases and 4 bases, there was a span of 10 bases. The germline gives CDR1 SNHLY, CDR2 FYNNEI. This CDR3 contains 13 residues. The sequenced sample consisted of PBMCs. This sequence originates from a man between 40 and 49 years old in good health and CMV-seronegative. The chain recombines TRBV2 with TRBJ1-2; D not resolved. The CDR3 reads CASSALKLYGYTF. The CDR3 region has the DNA TGTGCCAGCAGTGCTCTGAAACTCTATGGCTACACCTTC.